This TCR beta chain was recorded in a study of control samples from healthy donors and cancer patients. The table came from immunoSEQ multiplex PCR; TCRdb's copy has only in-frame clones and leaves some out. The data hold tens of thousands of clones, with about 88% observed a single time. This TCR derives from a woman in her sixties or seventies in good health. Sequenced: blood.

Here the CDR3 DNA reads TGTGCCAGCAGCCCCCTGCGGGGACGGGGGGAGCTGTTTTTT. This translates into CASSPLRGRGELFF. The chain combines TRBV7-2 with TRBJ2-2; D may be TRBD2 (6 bases). The V end lost 5 bases, the J end lost 8 bases, and 15 bases lay between the germline ends. The CDR3 has 14 residues. Germline values: CDR1 SGHTA, CDR2 FQGNSA.